These 31 T cell receptor beta chains originate from one sample sequenced in a study of blood T cell repertoires in COVID-19. This table comes from immunoSEQ multiplex PCR, and its TCRdb copy is limited to in-frame clones, with some not included. Among about 200,000 clones listed, 70% to 85% were seen once. The specimen sequenced was peripheral blood. All receptors derive from a human donor with acute or convalescent COVID-19. The donor label of this sample is uncertain.

The chain joins TRBV5-8 to TRBJ2-1, with 12 nucleotides matching TRBD2. CDR1 is SGHTS, CDR2 YDEGEE, per germline. V lost 4 bases, J lost 0 bases, and 5 bases stayed unmatched. This CDR3 is 17 amino acids long. The CDR3 protein is CASSDGLAGHSYNEQFF. In nucleotides, the CDR3 is TGTGCCAGCAGCGACGGACTAGCGGGACACTCCTACAATGAGCAGTTCTTC.

The chain links TRBV6-6 to TRBJ2-2; no definite D call. This CDR3 region has 12 residues. V lost 8 bases and J lost 5, with 9 bases in between. CDR1 is MNHNY, CDR2 SVGAGI, per germline (reference sequence). CDR3 DNA: TGTGCCAGCCGACTCTCAACCGGGGAGCTGTTTTTT. This encodes CASRLSTGELFF.

The chain is built from TRBV19 and TRBJ1-5; D is ambiguous. Trimming took off 6 bases at V and 1 base at J, with 7 bases between the two ends. The CDR3 covers 13 residues. Germline V gives CDR1 LNHDA, CDR2 SQIVND (reference sequence). The CDR3 here is CASRSRSNQPQHF. In DNA form, the CDR3 reads TGTGCCAGTAGAAGCAGGAGCAATCAGCCCCAGCATTTT.

This clone turned up a few times. The genes are TRBV27 and TRBJ2-4; TRBD2 agrees at 8 bases. After removal of 3 bases from V and 0 bases from J, the junction contained 4 bases not matched to a gene. The CDR3 is 16 amino acids. Germline values: CDR1 MNHEY, CDR2 SMNVEV (reference sequence). The CDR3 protein is CASSFTSGSAKNIQYF. The CDR3 DNA reads TGTGCCAGCAGTTTTACTAGCGGATCAGCCAAAAACATTCAGTACTTC.

This chain uses TRBV5-8 with TRBJ1-1; D is unresolved. Germline loops: CDR1 SGHTS, CDR2 YDEGEE. The CDR3 runs 11 residues. V was shortened by 2 bases and J by 13 bases, with 12 bases between the two germline ends. In nucleotides, the CDR3 is TGTGCCAGCAGCTTTTACCGAATCGGTTTCTTT. Translated: CASSFYRIGFF.

The V gene is TRBV6-1, the J gene TRBJ2-2; TRBD1 might be the D (7 bases). Trimming shortened V by 4 bases and J by 5 bases, and 23 bases separated the two germline ends. From germline, CDR1 is MNHNS and CDR2 SASEGT. CDR3 size: 18 residues. In DNA form, the CDR3 reads TGTGCCAGCAGTGGCCGAGGGGGTCAGGGGGGCGGGACCGGGGAGCTGTTTTTT. This translates into CASSGRGGQGGGTGELFF.

The chain recombines TRBV10-3 with TRBJ2-6; 8 bases align to TRBD1. CDR3 length: 15 residues. Germline V gene sequence: CDR1 ENHRY, CDR2 SYGVKD. With V trimmed by 7 bases and J by 6 bases, 8 bases remained unmatched. The CDR3 DNA is TGTGCCATCAAGAGACAGGGGTCAGAGGCCAACGTCCTGACTTTC. Translating gives CAIKRQGSEANVLTF.

This clone was observed once. The rearrangement links TRBV6-1 to TRBJ1-5, with D perhaps matching TRBD1 (5 bases). The CDR3 length is 15 residues. Germline V gene data show CDR1 as MNHNS and CDR2 as SASEGT. The V gene lost 2 bases and the J gene lost 2 bases, with 10 bases spanning the gap. CDR3 in DNA: TGTGCCAGCAGTGAACCCAGGGTAGGCAATCAGCCCCAGCATTTT. Translating gives CASSEPRVGNQPQHF.

This clone was picked up one time. The chain employs TRBV6-6 and TRBJ1-6, with TRBD1 matching over 8 bases. The CDR3 contains 16 residues. V trimming: 0 bases; J trimming: 7 bases; junction bases outside the gene matches: 5. Germline loops: CDR1 MNHNY, CDR2 SVGAGI (reference sequence). CDR3 bases: TGTGCCAGCAGTTACTCCGGGGCAGGGGGCAATTCACCCCTCCACTTT. Amino acids: CASSYSGAGGNSPLHF.

The CDR3 reads CASSLDGSGEQFF. CDR3 sequence (DNA): TGCGCCAGCAGCTTGGACGGTTCCGGTGAGCAGTTCTTC. The rearrangement joins TRBV5-1 to TRBJ2-1; D is unresolved. The CDR3 runs 13 residues. Deletions cut 0 bases from V and 9 bases from J, with 10 bases between. Germline V lookup: CDR1 SGHRS, CDR2 YFSETQ.

The V call is TRBV6-4, the J call TRBJ1-1, with unresolved D. The V end was cut by 4 bases, the J end by 4 bases, with 10 bases between. This CDR3 comprises 13 residues. Germline CDR1 and CDR2: MRHNA and SNTAGT. CDR3 bases: TGTGCCAGCAGTGTGGAAGCAGGCACTGAAGCTTTCTTT. This codes for CASSVEAGTEAFF.

V gene TRBV9 combines with J gene TRBJ1-3; D remains ambiguous. This CDR3 comprises 12 residues. The V gene's germline CDR1 is SGDLS and CDR2 YYNGEE. V was clipped by 5 bases and J by 6 bases, with 9 bases between them. Here the CDR3 DNA reads TGTGCCAGCAGTCCCAGTTTAAACACCATATATTTT. This sequence encodes CASSPSLNTIYF.

CDR3 coding DNA: TGTGCCAGCAGCTTAGGTCAGCGAAACACTGAAGCTTTCTTT. Protein: CASSLGQRNTEAFF. The J gene is TRBJ1-1, the V gene TRBV7-9; D is undetermined. Germline V gene lookup returns CDR1 SEHNR and CDR2 FQNEAQ (reference sequence). This CDR3 has 14 residues. The V end lost 1 base, the J end lost 2 bases, and 8 bases lay between the germline ends.

The table lists this clone with a count of one. V and J are TRBV6-5 and TRBJ2-2; a possible D gene is TRBD2 (6 bases). The V end was cut by 2 bases, the J end by 2 bases, with 9 bases between. The germline V gene has CDR1 MNHEY and CDR2 SVGAGI. The CDR3 covers 15 residues. CDR3 DNA: TGTGCCAGCAGTTACGGCGGGGTAAACACCGGGGAGCTGTTTTTT. It specifies CASSYGGVNTGELFF.

This chain joins TRBV19 and TRBJ1-3; tentative D call: TRBD1 (5 bases). V was trimmed by 5 bases and J by 0 bases, leaving 8 bases between them. The CDR3 runs 14 residues. Germline assignment: CDR1 LNHDA and CDR2 SQIVND (reference sequence). The CDR3 DNA sequence: TGTGCCAGTAGTGGCGGGGGCTCTGGAAACACCATATATTTT. It translates to CASSGGGSGNTIYF.

This sequence joins TRBV28 and TRBJ1-5; weak D call: TRBD1 (6 bases). The length of the CDR3 is 15 residues. V was pared by 2 bases and J by 6 bases, with 14 bases between. Germline V gene data show CDR1 as MDHEN and CDR2 as SYDVKM. CDR3 nucleotides: TGTGCCAGCAGTTTAACGCCGGGAGGGGGTCAGCCCCAGCATTTT. It yields the protein CASSLTPGGGQPQHF.

This clone has just one count. V usage is TRBV6-1 and J usage is TRBJ1-5; 10 bases are shared with TRBD1. This CDR3 has 15 amino acids. J gave up 9 bases and V 2 bases, and 7 bases lay outside the gene matches. Per the germline V gene, CDR1 is MNHNS and CDR2 is SASEGT. The chain's CDR3 is CASSEQTGGASPQHF. The DNA of the CDR3 is TGTGCCAGCAGTGAACAGACAGGGGGCGCCTCGCCCCAGCATTTT.

This rearrangement joins TRBV19 to TRBJ2-2; 8 nucleotides align to TRBD2. CDR1 LNHDA and CDR2 SQIVND come from the germline V gene (reference sequence). CDR3 size: 16 residues. The ends lost 5 bases at V and 5 bases at J; junction bases unmatched: 10. The chain's CDR3 is CASSFSGTRVTGELFF. The CDR3 nucleotides are TGTGCCAGTAGTTTCTCCGGGACTAGGGTAACCGGGGAGCTGTTTTTT.

The chain's CDR3 is CASSLTRSSYNEQFF. The DNA of the CDR3 is TGTGCCAGCAGCTTAACCCGGTCCTCGTACAATGAGCAGTTCTTC. The V gene is TRBV11-2, the J gene TRBJ2-1; D is unclear. CDR1 is SGHAT, CDR2 FQNNGV, per germline. V dropped 2 bases and J dropped 4 bases, with 12 bases sitting between them. The CDR3 totals 15 residues.

There are a few counts of this clone. This rearrangement joins TRBV7-3 to TRBJ2-3; D not certain. V was shortened by 2 bases and J by 0 bases, with 9 bases between the two germline ends. The CDR3 is 15 amino acids. Looked up from germline, CDR1 is SGHTA and CDR2 is FQGTGA. The CDR3 is CASSLGGTSTDTQYF. The CDR3 coding sequence is TGTGCCAGCAGCTTAGGCGGCACTAGCACAGATACGCAGTATTTT.

The chain recombines TRBV18 with TRBJ1-2; 9 positions agree with TRBD1. Germline CDR1 KGHSH, CDR2 LQKENI. This CDR3 spans 15 amino acids. V gave up 3 bases and J gave up 8 bases; unmatched junction bases: 10. CDR3 DNA: TGTGCCAGCTCACCGGGGGGACAGGGCGCTTTAGGCTACACCTTC. Its translation: CASSPGGQGALGYTF. The variable domain in full, completed from reference TRBV18 and TRBJ1-2, reads NAGVMQNPRHLVRRRGQEARLRCSPMKGHSHVYWYRQLPEEGLKFMVYLQKENIIDESGMPKERFSAEFPKEGPSILRIQQVVRGDSAAYFCASSPGGQGALGYTFGSGTRLTVV.

This rearrangement joins TRBV28 to TRBJ1-2; perhaps TRBD1 as D (5 bases). Trimming pared 2 bases from V and 2 bases from J, leaving 18 bases between. The CDR3 has 17 amino acids. Germline V lookup: CDR1 MDHEN, CDR2 SYDVKM. The CDR3 DNA is TGTGCCAGCAGTTTAATTTCCACAAGGGGATCGAACTATGGCTACACCTTC. It encodes CASSLISTRGSNYGYTF.

CDR3 DNA: TGCGCCAGCAGCCAAGGAGAGGGGGGGCGCGGAGGAAACACCATATATTTT. As protein: CASSQGEGGRGGNTIYF. The chain joins TRBV4-1 to TRBJ1-3; D may be TRBD1 (6 bases). Trimming removed 1 base from V and 4 bases from J, with 17 bases in between. Germline CDR1 is MGHRA and CDR2 is YSYEKL. The CDR3 is 17 residues long.

V gene TRBV25-1 combines with J gene TRBJ2-2, with 12 bases identical to TRBD1. The CDR3 runs to 12 residues. Germline V gene sequence: CDR1 MGHDK, CDR2 SYGVNS. The CDR3 DNA follows: TGTGCGGGACAGGGGGCCGGCGGGGAGCTGTTTTTT. This gives the protein CAGQGAGGELFF.

The V and J genes are TRBV25-1 and TRBJ1-4; 7 bases map to TRBD1. The CDR3 runs 14 residues. The V and J ends lost 6 bases and 7 bases, in that order; junction bases with no gene match: 8. Germline CDR1 and CDR2: MGHDK and SYGVNS. CDR3 region: CASSRDRGSEKLFF. The CDR3 DNA reads as TGTGCCAGCAGCCGGGACAGAGGCAGTGAAAAACTGTTTTTT.

The rearrangement uses TRBV6-5 and TRBJ2-7; D is possibly TRBD1 (5 bases). The CDR3 is made up of 13 amino acids. Trimming took off 2 bases at V and 3 bases at J, with 8 bases between the two ends. Germline CDR1 reads MNHEY; CDR2 reads SVGAGI. The CDR3 is CASSYERGYEQYF. The CDR3 nucleotides are TGTGCCAGCAGTTACGAAAGGGGCTACGAGCAGTACTTC.

This chain connects TRBV19 to TRBJ1-2; maybe TRBD1 (5 bases). The CDR3 contains 14 residues. V was clipped by 1 base and J by 4 bases, with 10 bases between them. Germline loops: CDR1 LNHDA, CDR2 SQIVND (reference sequence). The CDR3 sequence is CASSIGGGFYGYTF. The CDR3 nucleotides read TGTGCCAGTAGTATAGGGGGCGGATTCTATGGCTACACCTTC.

This clone was recorded only once. The chain joins TRBV20-1 to TRBJ2-7, with no clear D. Looked up from germline, CDR1 is DFQATT and CDR2 is SNEGSKA (reference sequence). The V end was cut by 3 bases, the J end by 0 bases, with 9 bases between. CDR3 length: 13 residues. This CDR3 reads CSASNSRSYEQYF. CDR3 in DNA: TGCAGTGCTAGTAACAGTCGCTCCTACGAGCAGTACTTC.

The chain has TRBV27 and TRBJ1-5, with 7 positions matching TRBD1. Germline trimming cut 6 bases from V and 2 bases from J; bases unmatched to any gene: 4. Germline CDR1 MNHEY, CDR2 SMNVEV (reference sequence). The CDR3 is 14 residues long. CDR3 protein: CASSRDSRNQPQHF. Here the CDR3 DNA reads TGTGCCAGCAGCCGGGACAGTCGCAATCAGCCCCAGCATTTT.

V usage is TRBV11-2 and J usage is TRBJ1-2; maybe TRBD1 (6 bases). The CDR3 runs 14 residues. Germline V lookup: CDR1 SGHAT, CDR2 FQNNGV. V shed 1 base and J shed 8 bases, with 14 bases lying between them. This CDR3 reads CASSLVAGAGGYTF. The CDR3 DNA reads as TGTGCCAGCAGCTTAGTGGCGGGGGCGGGAGGCTACACCTTC. The whole variable domain, remainder taken from reference TRBV11-2 and TRBJ1-2, is EAGVAQSPRYKIIEKRQSVAFWCNPISGHATLYWYQQILGQGPKLLIQFQNNGVVDDSQLPKDRFSAERLKGVDSTLKIQPAKLEDSAVYLCASSLVAGAGGYTFGSGTRLTVV.

The chain is built from TRBV6-6 and TRBJ1-1, with D possibly TRBD1 on 5 matching bases. Germline V gene data show CDR1 as MNHNY and CDR2 as SVGAGI (reference sequence). The CDR3 length is 12 residues. V gave up 5 bases and J gave up 6 bases, with 10 bases separating them. CDR3 DNA sequence: TGTGCCAGCAGTGTCAGGGATTCTGAAGCTTTCTTT. It is translated as CASSVRDSEAFF.